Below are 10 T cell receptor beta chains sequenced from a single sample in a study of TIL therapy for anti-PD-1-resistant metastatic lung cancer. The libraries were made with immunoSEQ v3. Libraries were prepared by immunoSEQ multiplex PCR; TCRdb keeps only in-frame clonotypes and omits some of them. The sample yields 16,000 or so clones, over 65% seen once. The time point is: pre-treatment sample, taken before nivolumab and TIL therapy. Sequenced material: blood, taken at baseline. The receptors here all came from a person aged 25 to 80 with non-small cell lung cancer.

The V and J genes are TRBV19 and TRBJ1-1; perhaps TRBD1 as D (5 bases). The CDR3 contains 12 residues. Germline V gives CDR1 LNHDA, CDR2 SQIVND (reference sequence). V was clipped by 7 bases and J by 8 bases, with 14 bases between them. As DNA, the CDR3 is TGTGCCAGTAACCGTCCGGGACTCGAAGCTTTCTTT. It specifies CASNRPGLEAFF.

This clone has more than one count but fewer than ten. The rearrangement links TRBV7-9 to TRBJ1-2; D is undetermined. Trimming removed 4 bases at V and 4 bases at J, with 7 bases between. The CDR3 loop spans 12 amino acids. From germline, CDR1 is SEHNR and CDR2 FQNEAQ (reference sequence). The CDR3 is CASSSFAYGYTF. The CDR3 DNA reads TGTGCCAGCAGCTCGTTTGCCTATGGCTACACCTTC.

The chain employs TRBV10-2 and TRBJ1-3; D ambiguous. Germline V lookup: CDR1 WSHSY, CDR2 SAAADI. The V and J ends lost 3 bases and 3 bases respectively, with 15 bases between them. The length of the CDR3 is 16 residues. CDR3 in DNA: TGCGCCAGCAGTGACGGGAGTCTGGCATTTGGAAACACCATATATTTT. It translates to CASSDGSLAFGNTIYF.

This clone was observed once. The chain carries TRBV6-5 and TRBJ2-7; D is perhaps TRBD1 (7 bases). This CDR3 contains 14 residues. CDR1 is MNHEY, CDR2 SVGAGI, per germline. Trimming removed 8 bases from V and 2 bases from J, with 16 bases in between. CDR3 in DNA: TGTGCCAGCGCCAAATCAGGGGGGACCTACGAGCAGTACTTC. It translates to CASAKSGGTYEQYF.

The DNA for the CDR3 is TGTGCCAGCAGTTACTTCTCGACTGCGGGATCCTACGAGCAGTACTTC. Its protein product is CASSYFSTAGSYEQYF. The chain employs TRBV6-5 and TRBJ2-7, with D possibly TRBD2 on 6 matching bases. Trimming shortened V by 1 base and J by 1 base, and 14 bases separated the two germline ends. CDR1 MNHEY and CDR2 SVGAGI come from the germline V gene. This CDR3 has 16 residues.

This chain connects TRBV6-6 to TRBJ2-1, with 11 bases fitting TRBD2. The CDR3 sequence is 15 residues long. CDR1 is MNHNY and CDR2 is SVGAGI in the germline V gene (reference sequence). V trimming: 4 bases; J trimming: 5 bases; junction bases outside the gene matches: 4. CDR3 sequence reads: CASSLLAGVHNEQFF. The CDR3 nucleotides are TGTGCCAGCAGTTTACTAGCGGGGGTTCACAATGAGCAGTTCTTC.

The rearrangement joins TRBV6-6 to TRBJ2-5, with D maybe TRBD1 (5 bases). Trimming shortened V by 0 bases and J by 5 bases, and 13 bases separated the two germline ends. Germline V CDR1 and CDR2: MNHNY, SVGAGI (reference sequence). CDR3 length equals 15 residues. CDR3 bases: TGTGCCAGCAGTTACTCGTTGGGGCTAGTGGAGACCCAGTACTTC. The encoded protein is CASSYSLGLVETQYF.

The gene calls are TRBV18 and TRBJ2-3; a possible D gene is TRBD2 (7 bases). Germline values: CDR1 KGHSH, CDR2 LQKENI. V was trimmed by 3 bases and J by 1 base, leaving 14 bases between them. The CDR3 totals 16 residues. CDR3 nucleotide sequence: TGTGCCAGCTCACCGGGGGGGCCTTCGGGCACAGATACGCAGTATTTT. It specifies CASSPGGPSGTDTQYF.

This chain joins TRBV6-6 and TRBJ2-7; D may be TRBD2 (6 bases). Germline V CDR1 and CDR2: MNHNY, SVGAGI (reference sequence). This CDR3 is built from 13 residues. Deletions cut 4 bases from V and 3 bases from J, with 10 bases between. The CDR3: CASSSPGSYEQYF. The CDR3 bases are TGTGCCAGCAGTTCCCCCGGGAGCTACGAGCAGTACTTC.

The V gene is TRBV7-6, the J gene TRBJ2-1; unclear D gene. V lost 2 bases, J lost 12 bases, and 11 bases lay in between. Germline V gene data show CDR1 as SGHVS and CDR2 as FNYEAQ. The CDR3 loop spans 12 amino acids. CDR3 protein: CASSLPPGSQFF. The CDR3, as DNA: TGTGCCAGCAGCTTACCCCCCGGTTCGCAGTTCTTC.